Included here is one T cell receptor (beta chain) sequence, with context. Its antigen is undetermined. The sample comes from a study of T cell repertoires in cytomegalovirus infection. Study conclusions and caveats: HLA-C-restricted CMV clonotypes gave the most frequent clonotype in two of eight donors. Cumulative public TCR beta family frequency identified CMV carriers with the relevant HLA.

TCRdb re-analysed the reads in MiXCR, keeping a single row per CDR3 protein. The sample lists about 180,000 distinct CDR3 sequences, around an eighth occurring once. This TCR came from a human donor in good health (CMV status not recorded). Some clones in this sample may be carry-over from other donors' samples. The source material was PBMCs.

In DNA, the CDR3 is TGTGCCAGCAGTCCGACTAGCGGGAGACGTTTTGAGCAGTTCTTC. Translation gives CASSPTSGRRFEQFF. This chain joins TRBV6-2 or TRBV6-3 and TRBJ2-1; 12 bases are shared with TRBD2. The germline V gene encodes CDR1 MNHEY and CDR2 SVGEGT. The CDR3 runs to 15 residues. Trimming took 5 bases from V and 9 from J; bases not matched to a gene: 8.